The 30 T cell receptor beta chains below were found in one sample sequenced in a study of low-dose radiotherapy and immunotherapy resistance in tumors. Alpha and beta chains were covered, as first-strand cDNA relied on TRAV- and TRBV-specific primers. With a V-primer adapter and a constant-region primer, TCRs were amplified for 20 to 25 PCR cycles. TCRdb recomputed calls from the reads with MiXCR, one row per CDR3 protein. The sample yields about 15,000 distinct CDR3 sequences, less than 55% seen once. All receptors come from a human donor with advanced metastatic prostate, ovarian, gallbladder or colorectal cancer (not recorded which). This table probably holds off-target reads from a library built for another chain.

This rearrangement joins TRBV19 to TRBJ2-1; possibly TRBD1 for D (5 bases). The CDR3 sequence is 15 residues long. V lost 1 base, J lost 0 bases, and 7 bases lay in between. Germline V gene lookup returns CDR1 LNHDA and CDR2 SQIVND (reference sequence). CDR3 sequence (DNA): TGTGCCAGTAGTATAGTCGACAGCTCCTACAATGAGCAGTTCTTC. It translates to CASSIVDSSYNEQFF.

The chain is built from TRBV6-2 or TRBV6-3 and TRBJ2-7; TRBD1 is a possible D gene (5 bases). V dropped 5 bases and J dropped 7 bases, with 18 bases sitting between them. The CDR3 is made up of 14 amino acids. CDR1 is MNHEY and CDR2 is SVGEGT in the germline V gene. The CDR3 DNA reads TGTGCCAGCAGTGGGGCCCTGACATCCAGGGAGCAGTACTTC. Encoded protein: CASSGALTSREQYF.

This clonotype was found a few times. This chain joins TRBV20-1 and TRBJ2-1, with 8 nucleotides matching TRBD2. V was pared by 6 bases and J by 0 bases, with 4 bases of the junction left unmatched. Germline V gene data show CDR1 as DFQATT and CDR2 as SNEGSKA (reference sequence). The CDR3 is 14 amino acids. The CDR3 is CSAGGATSYNEQFF. CDR3 coding DNA: TGCAGTGCCGGGGGGGCTACCTCCTACAATGAGCAGTTCTTC.

In its sample, this clonotype was seen a few times. The chain recombines TRBV10-2 with TRBJ2-7; D is undetermined. Germline V gene lookup returns CDR1 WSHSY and CDR2 SAAADI. V lost 5 bases and J lost 2, with 13 bases in between. This CDR3 spans 14 amino acids. This CDR3 is CASSLAPAPYEQYF. The DNA of the CDR3 is TGCGCCAGCAGTTTAGCCCCTGCGCCCTACGAGCAGTACTTC.

The chain carries TRBV20-1 and TRBJ2-3; D is possibly TRBD1 (6 bases). The CDR3 extends over 15 amino acids. Trimming took 2 bases from V and 2 from J, leaving 14 bases between them. Germline CDR1 reads DFQATT; CDR2 reads SNEGSKA (reference sequence). CDR3 nucleotides: TGCAGTGCTAGACCCGGACAGATGTACACAGATACGCAGTATTTT. Its protein is CSARPGQMYTDTQYF.

This clonotype occurred a few times. The chain combines TRBV18 with TRBJ2-5; a weak D match, TRBD1 (5 bases). CDR3 size: 12 residues. Germline CDR1 reads KGHSH; CDR2 reads LQKENI. Trimming removed 1 base at V and 9 bases at J, with 9 bases between. The CDR3 DNA sequence: TGTGCCAGCTCACCACGTTCAGGGCCCCAGTACTTC. Translated, it gives CASSPRSGPQYF.

J is TRBJ1-1 and V is TRBV2; TRBD1 is a possible D gene (6 bases). Germline V gives CDR1 SNHLY, CDR2 FYNNEI. V was trimmed by 8 bases and J by 0 bases, leaving 10 bases between them. CDR3 length equals 13 residues. The CDR3 reads CASLTGLNTEAFF. CDR3 DNA sequence: TGTGCCAGCCTCACAGGGCTGAACACTGAAGCTTTCTTT.

This chain links TRBV7-3 with TRBJ1-1; D is unresolved. The germline V and J ends were trimmed by 5 bases and 5 bases, with 12 bases remaining between them. The germline V gene encodes CDR1 SGHTA and CDR2 FQGTGA. The CDR3 loop spans 13 amino acids. CDR3 protein: CASSLPGGTEAFF. The CDR3, as DNA: TGTGCCAGCAGCCTACCCGGAGGGACTGAAGCTTTCTTT.

V and J are TRBV2 and TRBJ2-1, with 8 bases lining up with TRBD2. V trimming: 2 bases; J trimming: 4 bases; junction bases outside the gene matches: 4. Germline CDR1 is SNHLY and CDR2 is FYNNEI. This CDR3 has 15 residues. The CDR3 reads CASSEIAGSYNEQFF. CDR3 DNA: TGTGCCAGCAGTGAAATAGCGGGGTCTTACAATGAGCAGTTCTTC.

The genes are TRBV7-2 and TRBJ2-7; the match to TRBD1 covers 7 bases. The CDR3 loop spans 13 amino acids. J gave up 2 bases and V 4 bases, and 2 bases lay outside the gene matches. Germline CDR1 and CDR2: SGHTA and FQGNSA. The CDR3 DNA is TGTGCCAGCAGCTCGGGACAGACCTACGAGCAGTACTTC. Protein sequence: CASSSGQTYEQYF.

J is TRBJ1-2 and V is TRBV4-1; 9 bases align to TRBD1. In germline, CDR1 is MGHRA, CDR2 YSYEKL. The V segment lost 1 base and the J segment 8 bases; nucleotides outside the gene matches: 8. The CDR3 loop spans 15 amino acids. The CDR3 DNA sequence: TGCGCCAGCAGCCAAGTGGGACAGGGCTCTTGGGGCTACACCTTC. Translating it yields CASSQVGQGSWGYTF.

This chain links TRBV7-9 with TRBJ2-1, with D possibly being TRBD2 (5 bases). The V end lost 4 bases, the J end lost 7 bases, and 17 bases lay between the germline ends. The CDR3 consists of 15 residues. The V gene's germline CDR1 is SEHNR and CDR2 FQNEAQ (reference sequence). CDR3 amino acids: CASSSGPSEVNEQFF. In nucleotides, the CDR3 is TGTGCCAGCAGCTCCGGGCCCTCGGAGGTGAATGAGCAGTTCTTC.

This clonotype occurred a few times. The chain joins TRBV12-3 or TRBV12-4 to TRBJ1-2; 8 bases agree with TRBD1. V was clipped by 6 bases and J by 6 bases; unmatched bases: 6. This CDR3 has 13 amino acids. The chain's CDR3 is CASSLDREDGYTF. CDR3 bases: TGTGCCAGCAGCTTGGACAGGGAAGATGGCTACACCTTC.

CDR3 sequence (DNA): TGTGCCAGCAGCCAAGTCACTGAAGCTTTCTTT. Translating it yields CASSQVTEAFF. V gene TRBV14 combines with J gene TRBJ1-1; D unresolved. From germline, CDR1 is SGHDN and CDR2 FVKESK. V was shortened by 1 base and J by 4 bases, with 1 base between the two germline ends. The CDR3 has 11 amino acids.

The V call is TRBV4-1, the J call TRBJ1-6; D unresolved. Trimming removed 1 base at V and 6 bases at J, with 16 bases between. Per germline, CDR1 MGHRA and CDR2 YSYEKL. The CDR3 loop spans 17 amino acids. CDR3: CASSQGSARRINSPLHF. CDR3 nucleotides: TGCGCCAGCAGCCAAGGTTCTGCCAGGCGCATTAATTCACCCCTCCACTTT.

A few counts support this clonotype. One end of the junction is discordant with germline, which a read error may explain. This chain joins TRBV5-1 and TRBJ2-1; a weak D match, TRBD2 (6 bases). The germline gives CDR1 SGHRS, CDR2 YFSETQ. The CDR3 consists of 15 residues. CDR3 bases: TGCGCCAGCAGCTTGGAAGCGGGTTCCTTCAATGAGCAGTTCTTC. It yields the protein CASSLEAGSFNEQFF. Together with reference TRBV5-1 and TRBJ2-1, the CDR3 gives the full variable domain: KAGVTQTPRYLIKTRGQQVTLSCSPISGHRSVSWYQQTPGQGLQFLFEYFSETQRNKGNFPGRFSGRQFSNSRSEMNVSTLELGDSALYLCASSLEAGSFNEQFFGPGTRLTVL.

This clonotype showed up just a few times. The rearrangement joins TRBV5-4 to TRBJ2-2, with D uncertain. Germline lookup yields CDR1 SGHNT and CDR2 YYREEE (reference sequence). The CDR3 consists of 12 residues. Deletions cut 3 bases from V and 5 bases from J, with 5 bases between. The CDR3 nucleotides are TGTGCCAGCAGCTCCAGAACCGGGGAGCTGTTTTTT. Its translation: CASSSRTGELFF.

The V and J genes are TRBV20-1 and TRBJ1-2; TRBD1 is a possible D gene (6 bases). V was clipped by 5 bases and J by 4 bases, with 17 bases between them. Germline V CDR1 and CDR2: DFQATT, SNEGSKA (reference sequence). The CDR3 has 14 residues. The CDR3 DNA is TGCAGTGCTCTACAGACCGGGGGCCGCTATGGCTACACCTTC. Encoded protein: CSALQTGGRYGYTF.

V gene TRBV3-1 combines with J gene TRBJ2-7, with D possibly TRBD2 on 5 matching bases. V was trimmed by 5 bases and J by 6 bases, leaving 14 bases between them. CDR1 is LGHDT, CDR2 YNNKEL, per germline (reference sequence). CDR3 size: 13 residues. CDR3 coding DNA: TGTGCCAGCAGCGGCGACGGACGGGGCGAGCAGTACTTC. Residues: CASSGDGRGEQYF.

The table lists this clonotype with a count of one. This chain links TRBV7-2 with TRBJ2-2, with D unclear. The CDR3 totals 14 residues. V lost 3 bases, J lost 3 bases, and 8 bases lay in between. Germline CDR1 reads SGHTA; CDR2 reads FQGNSA. CDR3 residues: CASSFSEYTGELFF. DNA for the CDR3: TGTGCCAGCAGCTTTTCTGAGTACACCGGGGAGCTGTTTTTT.

This clonotype was detected a few times. The rearrangement links TRBV10-3 to TRBJ2-7, with D possibly matching TRBD1 (5 bases). With 4 bases removed from V and 1 base from J, the gap between germline ends came to 11 bases. The CDR3 totals 14 residues. CDR1 is ENHRY, CDR2 SYGVKD, per germline. The chain's CDR3 is CAISGLGQSYEQYF. The CDR3 DNA reads TGTGCCATCAGTGGTCTGGGGCAGTCCTACGAGCAGTACTTC.

This clonotype was seen only a few times. This chain connects TRBV2 to TRBJ2-5; TRBD1 matches at 8 bases. The CDR3 covers 13 residues. V trimming: 11 bases; J trimming: 2 bases; junction bases outside the gene matches: 7. The germline gives CDR1 SNHLY, CDR2 FYNNEI. CDR3 loop: CAGGQELQETQYF. The DNA for the CDR3 is TGTGCCGGGGGACAGGAGCTTCAAGAGACCCAGTACTTC.

The chain couples TRBV6-6 to TRBJ2-1; no clear D. V lost 6 bases, J lost 8 bases, and 8 bases lay in between. In germline, CDR1 is MNHNY, CDR2 SVGAGI (reference sequence). The CDR3 consists of 11 residues. The CDR3 is CASSIGDEQFF. The CDR3 region has the DNA TGTGCCAGCAGCATAGGAGATGAGCAGTTCTTC.

The chain joins TRBV5-1 to TRBJ2-7, with no clear D. The V gene lost 4 bases and the J gene lost 3 bases, with 14 bases spanning the gap. The CDR3 extends over 14 amino acids. Germline loops: CDR1 SGHRS, CDR2 YFSETQ. CDR3 DNA: TGCGCCAGCAGCCTTCCATCCAGCAACTACGAGCAGTACTTC. It codes for CASSLPSSNYEQYF.

The gene calls are TRBV5-6 and TRBJ2-1, with unresolved D. V was trimmed by 4 bases and J by 5 bases, leaving 7 bases between them. Germline V gene sequence: CDR1 SGHDT, CDR2 YYEEEE. The CDR3 contains 12 residues. The CDR3, as DNA: TGTGCCAGCAGCCTCTTAGACAATGAGCAGTTCTTC. It translates to CASSLLDNEQFF.

This clonotype is medium-sized in the sample. The genes are TRBV29-1 and TRBJ2-1; 10 bases are a match to TRBD1. The germline gives CDR1 SQVTM, CDR2 ANQGSEA. The CDR3 runs to 12 residues. The V segment lost 7 bases and the J segment 8 bases; nucleotides outside the gene matches: 5. CDR3 in DNA: TGCAGCGGAGGGACAGGGGACCATGAGCAGTTCTTC. It encodes CSGGTGDHEQFF.

The CDR3 protein is CSVGTGNSYEQYF. DNA of the CDR3: TGCAGCGTTGGAACAGGGAACTCCTACGAGCAGTACTTC. V and J are TRBV29-1 and TRBJ2-7, with D possibly TRBD1 on 6 matching bases. The germline V gene has CDR1 SQVTM and CDR2 ANQGSEA. CDR3 length equals 13 residues. Trimming removed 4 bases from V and 0 bases from J, with 10 bases in between.

The chain joins TRBV29-1 to TRBJ1-1, with 9 bases identical to TRBD1. Germline CDR1 and CDR2: SQVTM and ANQGSEA. J gave up 4 bases and V 5 bases, and 5 bases lay outside the gene matches. The CDR3 spans 13 residues. Here the CDR3 reads CSVLGTGITEAFF. The CDR3 DNA is TGCAGCGTTCTCGGGACAGGGATCACTGAAGCTTTCTTT.

This chain uses TRBV18 with TRBJ2-1, with TRBD2 identical over 7 bases. The trim removed 0 bases at V and 3 bases at J, leaving 8 bases unmatched. The germline CDR1 and CDR2 sequences are KGHSH and LQKENI. CDR3 length: 17 amino acids. CDR3 nucleotide sequence: TGTGCCAGCTCACCACCGGGGTCCAGCGGGATCTACAATGAGCAGTTCTTC. It specifies CASSPPGSSGIYNEQFF.

This clonotype has a handful of counts. The genes are TRBV6-2 or TRBV6-3 and TRBJ2-2; unclear D gene. The CDR3 sequence is 11 residues long. CDR1 is MNHEY, CDR2 SVGEGT, per germline. V was pared by 7 bases and J by 6 bases, with 6 bases between. CDR3: CASKYPGELFF. CDR3 sequence (DNA): TGTGCCAGCAAGTACCCCGGGGAGCTGTTTTTT.